The rows below give T cell receptor beta chains drawn from one sample of a study of blood T cells in healthy people across ages. One entry per CDR3 protein results from TCRdb running MiXCR on the 5' RACE reads. The profile shows roughly 800,000 distinct CDR3 sequences, approximately 53% of them singletons. What was sequenced was blood. These receptor sequences come from an elderly man in good health. CDR3s include the opening cysteine and the closing phenylalanine or tryptophan. Each record gives: J gene, clone size, V gene, CDR3 length, D gene, CDR3 DNA, CDR3 protein. A D gene is named only where the DNA matches it firmly. Some rows mark clone size as missing; the rest say once, few, many or name a class of expanded clone.

j_gene: TRBJ2-7; abundance: .; v_gene: TRBV6-1; len: 14; d_gene: .; CDR3nt: TGTGCCAGCAGTGAACAGACAGCTACCTACGAGCAGTACTTC; CDR3aa: CASSEQTATYEQYF
j_gene: TRBJ1-5; abundance: few; v_gene: TRBV10-3; len: 17; d_gene: TRBD1; CDR3nt: TGTGCCATCAGTGACCTCCAAACAGGGGGCGGAGGTCAGCCCCAGCATTTT; CDR3aa: CAISDLQTGGGGQPQHF
j_gene: TRBJ2-3; abundance: .; v_gene: TRBV6-2/TRBV6-3; len: 17; d_gene: .; CDR3nt: TGTGCCAGCAGTTACTTCCCTAAAATTGCGGGCACAGATACGCAGTATTTT; CDR3aa: CASSYFPKIAGTDTQYF
j_gene: TRBJ2-5; abundance: .; v_gene: TRBV27; len: 14; d_gene: .; CDR3nt: TGTGCCAGCAGTCCAAGGACCGAGACGGAGACCCAGTACTTC; CDR3aa: CASSPRTETETQYF
j_gene: TRBJ2-3; abundance: .; v_gene: TRBV11-2; len: 14; d_gene: .; CDR3nt: TGTGCCAGCAGCTTAGCGCGGGTCGGCGATACGCAGTATTTT; CDR3aa: CASSLARVGDTQYF
j_gene: TRBJ2-3; abundance: .; v_gene: TRBV7-8; len: 16; d_gene: TRBD2; CDR3nt: TGTGCCAGCAGAAAAGGATGGGACTACAGCACAGATACGCAGTATTTT; CDR3aa: CASRKGWDYSTDTQYF
j_gene: TRBJ2-5; abundance: .; v_gene: TRBV27; len: 14; d_gene: .; CDR3nt: TGTGCCCTAAGAGGAGTCCGATGGAGGGAGACCCAGTACTTC; CDR3aa: CALRGVRWRETQYF
j_gene: TRBJ2-7; abundance: .; v_gene: TRBV27; len: 14; d_gene: .; CDR3nt: TGTGCCAGCAGTTTAATCCCGGACCCCTACGAGCAGTACTTC; CDR3aa: CASSLIPDPYEQYF
j_gene: TRBJ2-5; abundance: .; v_gene: TRBV12-3/TRBV12-4; len: 12; d_gene: .; CDR3nt: TGTGCCAGCAGTTTAATACCCAGGGAGCAGTACTTC; CDR3aa: CASSLIPREQYF
j_gene: TRBJ2-5; abundance: .; v_gene: TRBV21-1; len: 12; d_gene: .; CDR3nt: TGTGCCAGCAGCACCGTAACGGAGACCCAGTACTTC; CDR3aa: CASSTVTETQYF
j_gene: TRBJ2-1; abundance: few; v_gene: TRBV6-2/TRBV6-3; len: 11; d_gene: .; CDR3nt: TGTGCCGGCGGCTCCTACAATGAGCAGTTCTTC; CDR3aa: CAGGSYNEQFF
j_gene: TRBJ2-7; abundance: .; v_gene: TRBV3-1; len: 15; d_gene: TRBD2; CDR3nt: TGTGCCAGCAGCCAAGTGACTAGCGGATCCTACGAGCAGTACTTC; CDR3aa: CASSQVTSGSYEQYF
j_gene: TRBJ2-7; abundance: .; v_gene: TRBV24-1; len: 11; d_gene: .; CDR3nt: TGTGCCACCAGTGATAGGAATGAGCAGTACTTC; CDR3aa: CATSDRNEQYF
j_gene: TRBJ2-3; abundance: few; v_gene: TRBV20-1; len: 13; d_gene: .; CDR3nt: TGCAGTGCTAGAGGGGACCTCCTGGATACGCAGTATTTT; CDR3aa: CSARGDLLDTQYF
j_gene: TRBJ2-7; abundance: .; v_gene: TRBV3-1; len: 15; d_gene: TRBD1; CDR3nt: TGTGCCAGCAGCCAATTTACTGTAGGGGGCGACGAGCAGTACTTC; CDR3aa: CASSQFTVGGDEQYF
j_gene: TRBJ2-5; abundance: .; v_gene: TRBV5-1; len: 16; d_gene: TRBD2; CDR3nt: TGCGCCACCGGGCCGGCCGCTAGCGGGAACCAAGAGACCCAGTACTTC; CDR3aa: CATGPAASGNQETQYF
j_gene: TRBJ2-7; abundance: .; v_gene: TRBV3-1; len: 12; d_gene: .; CDR3nt: TGTGCCAGCAGCCCGACTAGTTGCGAGCAGTACTTC; CDR3aa: CASSPTSCEQYF
j_gene: TRBJ2-1; abundance: .; v_gene: TRBV24-1; len: 17; d_gene: TRBD2; CDR3nt: TGTGCCACCAGTGACTCCGGACTAGCGGGCATGGTTAATGAGCAGTTCTTC; CDR3aa: CATSDSGLAGMVNEQFF
j_gene: TRBJ2-1; abundance: .; v_gene: TRBV20-1; len: 15; d_gene: TRBD2; CDR3nt: TGCAGTGCTAGCGGGACTAGCGGGAGCCCGTATGAGCAGTTCTTC; CDR3aa: CSASGTSGSPYEQFF
j_gene: TRBJ2-1; abundance: many; v_gene: TRBV10-3; len: 16; d_gene: TRBD2; CDR3nt: TGTGCCATCAGTGGGGGGGGACTAGCGGCACTCAATGAGCAGTTCTTC; CDR3aa: CAISGGGLAALNEQFF
j_gene: TRBJ2-1; abundance: .; v_gene: TRBV9; len: 14; d_gene: .; CDR3nt: TGTGCCAGCAGCCTGGCCTACCCGTACAATGAGCAGTTCTTC; CDR3aa: CASSLAYPYNEQFF
j_gene: TRBJ1-5; abundance: .; v_gene: TRBV20-1; len: 13; d_gene: TRBD1; CDR3nt: TGCAGTGTGGGACAGGGTACGAATCAGCCCCAGCATTTT; CDR3aa: CSVGQGTNQPQHF
j_gene: TRBJ1-2; abundance: .; v_gene: TRBV11-2; len: 14; d_gene: .; CDR3nt: TGTGTCAGCAGCCAACAGGGCGTCGGCTATGGCTACACCTTC; CDR3aa: CVSSQQGVGYGYTF
j_gene: TRBJ2-5; abundance: .; v_gene: TRBV29-1; len: 14; d_gene: TRBD2; CDR3nt: TGCAGCATCGCCGGGACTAGCGGGACAGAGACCCAGTACTTC; CDR3aa: CSIAGTSGTETQYF
j_gene: TRBJ1-2; abundance: .; v_gene: TRBV27; len: 15; d_gene: .; CDR3nt: TGTGCCAGCAGTTTTGGTGGCACCCTCGGCTATGGCTACACCTTC; CDR3aa: CASSFGGTLGYGYTF
j_gene: TRBJ1-2; abundance: .; v_gene: TRBV20-1; len: 12; d_gene: .; CDR3nt: TGCAGTGCTTCCGGGACCTCCTATGGCTACACCTTC; CDR3aa: CSASGTSYGYTF
j_gene: TRBJ1-1; abundance: .; v_gene: TRBV6-1; len: 16; d_gene: TRBD1; CDR3nt: TGTGCCAGCAGGAGGGGGACAGGTGGTTTGAACACTGAAGCTTTCTTT; CDR3aa: CASRRGTGGLNTEAFF
j_gene: TRBJ2-3; abundance: few; v_gene: TRBV20-1; len: 10; d_gene: .; CDR3nt: TGCAGTCGCCTGGGGAATACGCAGTATTTT; CDR3aa: CSRLGNTQYF
j_gene: TRBJ2-4; abundance: few; v_gene: TRBV20-1; len: 14; d_gene: .; CDR3nt: TGCAGTGCCGGGCAGGGACAACCCAAAAACATTCAGTACTTC; CDR3aa: CSAGQGQPKNIQYF
j_gene: TRBJ2-7; abundance: .; v_gene: TRBV28; len: 15; d_gene: TRBD2; CDR3nt: TGTGCCAGCAGTTCCCGACTAGCGACTTCCTACGAGCAGTACTTC; CDR3aa: CASSSRLATSYEQYF
j_gene: TRBJ1-1; abundance: .; v_gene: TRBV27; len: 16; d_gene: .; CDR3nt: TGTGCCAGCAGTCCCCCCTCGGGAGAGGGGAACGCTGAAGCTTTCTTT; CDR3aa: CASSPPSGEGNAEAFF
j_gene: TRBJ2-2; abundance: few; v_gene: TRBV11-2; len: 12; d_gene: .; CDR3nt: TGTGCCAGCAGCCGCGGGGTCGGGGAGCTGTTTTTT; CDR3aa: CASSRGVGELFF
j_gene: TRBJ1-2; abundance: .; v_gene: TRBV28; len: 16; d_gene: TRBD1; CDR3nt: TGTGCCAGCAGCCAACCGTGGACAGGAACTGACTATGGCTACACCTTC; CDR3aa: CASSQPWTGTDYGYTF
j_gene: TRBJ2-5; abundance: .; v_gene: TRBV29-1; len: 12; d_gene: .; CDR3nt: TGCAGCGGGAAAAGTAGCCAAGAGACCCAGTACTTC; CDR3aa: CSGKSSQETQYF
j_gene: TRBJ2-5; abundance: .; v_gene: TRBV7-9; len: 12; d_gene: .; CDR3nt: TGTGCCAGCAGCTTTAATGACTGGAGTGGGTACTTC; CDR3aa: CASSFNDWSGYF
j_gene: TRBJ2-5; abundance: few; v_gene: TRBV12-3/TRBV12-4; len: 13; d_gene: .; CDR3nt: TGTGCCAGCAGTTTATGGCGCCGGGGGACCCAGTACTTC; CDR3aa: CASSLWRRGTQYF
j_gene: TRBJ1-2; abundance: .; v_gene: TRBV29-1; len: 12; d_gene: .; CDR3nt: TGCGTCTACTCCAGAGATAACTATGGCTACACCTTC; CDR3aa: CVYSRDNYGYTF
j_gene: TRBJ2-5; abundance: .; v_gene: TRBV29-1; len: 14; d_gene: .; CDR3nt: TGCAGCGTTGAGAAGGGGGTACCACAAGAGACCCGGTACTTC; CDR3aa: CSVEKGVPQETRYF
j_gene: TRBJ2-7; abundance: .; v_gene: TRBV7-9; len: 17; d_gene: TRBD2; CDR3nt: TGTGCCAGCAGCCCCCGGGGACTAGCGGGAGCTCCGTCGGAGCAGTACTTC; CDR3aa: CASSPRGLAGAPSEQYF
j_gene: TRBJ2-5; abundance: .; v_gene: TRBV9; len: 15; d_gene: .; CDR3nt: TGTGCCAGCAGCGTAGCGGGGACAAATAACAATGAGCAGTACTTC; CDR3aa: CASSVAGTNNNEQYF
j_gene: TRBJ2-6; abundance: .; v_gene: TRBV9; len: 17; d_gene: TRBD1; CDR3nt: TGTGCCAGCAGCGCTGCCCTCACTACCGGGACAGGCAACATCCTGACTTTC; CDR3aa: CASSAALTTGTGNILTF
j_gene: TRBJ1-5; abundance: .; v_gene: TRBV7-6; len: 15; d_gene: .; CDR3nt: TGTGCCAGCAGCTTAGTGCCTGGGGGTGATCAGCCCCAGCATTTT; CDR3aa: CASSLVPGGDQPQHF
j_gene: TRBJ2-4; abundance: .; v_gene: TRBV11-2; len: 14; d_gene: .; CDR3nt: TGTGCCAGCAGCTTAGGAGTTCCCAAAAACATTCAGTACTTC; CDR3aa: CASSLGVPKNIQYF
j_gene: TRBJ2-3; abundance: .; v_gene: TRBV3-1; len: 15; d_gene: .; CDR3nt: TGTGCCAGCAGCCTCCGGGACCCAACCACAGATACGCAGTATTTT; CDR3aa: CASSLRDPTTDTQYF
j_gene: TRBJ1-2; abundance: .; v_gene: TRBV18; len: 18; d_gene: TRBD1; CDR3nt: TGTGCCAGCTCACCAGTGCTTGTAAGGACAGGGGGACCCTATGGCTACACCTTC; CDR3aa: CASSPVLVRTGGPYGYTF
j_gene: TRBJ2-5; abundance: once; v_gene: TRBV28; len: 19; d_gene: TRBD2; CDR3nt: TGTGCCAGCAGTTTGGGACTAGCGGGCGTCAGGATCGGGCAAGAGACCCAGTACTTC; CDR3aa: CASSLGLAGVRIGQETQYF